Listed below are T cell receptor beta chains from one sample, sequenced in a study of vaccination and CD4 T cells after COVID-19. These receptors are not linked to any known antigen. Each CDR3 protein gets one entry after TCRdb re-called the PCR reads with MiXCR. The table records some 16,000 distinct CDR3 sequences, roughly 73% of them present only once. Sample: CD4+ T cells from blood, cultured in vitro. The receptors stem from a human donor who had recovered from COVID-19. The CDR3 runs from the conserved cysteine through the conserved F or W. The D gene is left open where the match is weak. Size is stated for part of the rows, as once, few or many counts, or as a class when the clone is expanded.

cdr3_nt cdr3_aa clone_size j_call v_call d_call
TGCGCCAGCAGTGCAGGGGTCACTGAAGCTTTCTTT CASSAGVTEAFF . TRBJ1-1 TRBV10-2 .
TGTGCCAGTAAGGGTTGGGTCGGGGAAAATCAGCCCCAGCATTTT CASKGWVGENQPQHF . TRBJ1-5 TRBV19 .
TGCGCCAGCAGCTTGGCCACGACAGGGCCTCCCTATGGCTACACCTTC CASSLATTGPPYGYTF . TRBJ1-2 TRBV5-1 TRBD1
TGTGCCAGCAGCCCGCGACTAGCGGGAACCTACGAGCAGTACTTC CASSPRLAGTYEQYF few TRBJ2-7 TRBV7-9 TRBD2
TGTGCCGGGAGGAGTTTGGGGCAGACCGGGGAGCTGTTTTTT CAGRSLGQTGELFF . TRBJ2-2 TRBV6-1 .
TGCGCCAGCAGCTTGGGGACGGTAAACTATGGCTACACCTTC CASSLGTVNYGYTF . TRBJ1-2 TRBV5-1 .
TGCAGTGCTAGATTTGGACTAGCGGGTTACATTCAGTACTTC CSARFGLAGYIQYF . TRBJ2-4 TRBV20-1 TRBD2
TGCAGCGTTGAAGATAACGACAATGGCGAGCAGTACTTC CSVEDNDNGEQYF . TRBJ2-7 TRBV29-1 .
TGTGCCAGCAGTGCAGGGTTCCTAGGCTATGGCTACACCTTC CASSAGFLGYGYTF . TRBJ1-2 TRBV27 .
TGTGCCAGCAGTTTCGGGACAGGGGTAAATGGCTACACCTTC CASSFGTGVNGYTF . TRBJ1-2 TRBV12-3/TRBV12-4 TRBD1
TGTGCCAGCAGCATAGAACCACAGGGGAATACAGATACGCAGTATTTT CASSIEPQGNTDTQYF . TRBJ2-3 TRBV7-6 TRBD1
TGTGCCAGTAGCCAACGGACAGGAGGGGAAAAACTGTTTTTT CASSQRTGGEKLFF . TRBJ1-4 TRBV19 TRBD1
TGTGCCAGCAGCTTAATGTGGGACCAAGAGACCCAGTACTTC CASSLMWDQETQYF . TRBJ2-5 TRBV7-2 .
TGTGCCAGCAGTTTCAACGGACTAGCGGGGGGGACCCAGTACTTC CASSFNGLAGGTQYF . TRBJ2-5 TRBV7-2 TRBD2
TGTGCCACCAGTGATTCTTCGGGGAACGTCTATAATTCACCCCTCCACTTT CATSDSSGNVYNSPLHF . TRBJ1-6 TRBV24-1 .
TGCAGTGCTTGCAGGGGAAGTGAGACCCAGTACTTC CSACRGSETQYF . TRBJ2-5 TRBV20-1 .
TGCAGTGCTAGACCGATCGTAACCACCGGGGAGCTGTTTTTT CSARPIVTTGELFF . TRBJ2-2 TRBV20-1 .
TGTGCCACCAGGAGGATAGGAGGGAATAGCAATCAGCCCCAGCATTTT CATRRIGGNSNQPQHF once TRBJ1-5 TRBV15 .
TGTGCCAGCAGTTTAAGTGAGGTCGTCATATCCTATAATTCACCCCTCCACTTT CASSLSEVVISYNSPLHF . TRBJ1-6 TRBV28 .
TGTGCCACCGGACAAACTAGCACAGATACGCAGTATTTT CATGQTSTDTQYF . TRBJ2-3 TRBV24-1 .
TGCAGTGAGGGCCCGCAAGAGACCCAGTACTTC CSEGPQETQYF . TRBJ2-5 TRBV20-1 .
TGTGCCAGTAGTACGTCGCCGGGACAGGGAATTGGAGTAGGCGGCTACACCTTC CASSTSPGQGIGVGGYTF few TRBJ1-2 TRBV19 TRBD1
TGTGCCAGCAGTTCCCTAGCGGGAGGGCGGGGTAAGACAGATACGCAGTATTTT CASSSLAGGRGKTDTQYF . TRBJ2-3 TRBV27 TRBD2
TGCGCCAGCAGCGGGGTATGGGACACTAGCACAGATACGCAGTATTTT CASSGVWDTSTDTQYF . TRBJ2-3 TRBV5-1 .
TGTGCCTGGAGTCTTGGGGAGGGCTACGAGCAGTACTTC CAWSLGEGYEQYF . TRBJ2-7 TRBV30 TRBD2
TGCAGTGCTAGCCCGGACCAGGGGGGCTACACCTTC CSASPDQGGYTF . TRBJ1-2 TRBV20-1 .
TGTGCCAGCAGCGTCCGGGACAGAAATTCACCCCTCCACTTT CASSVRDRNSPLHF . TRBJ1-6 TRBV11-2 TRBD1
TGTGCCAGTAGTTCGACCGGGACAGGGATTCAGCCCCAGCATTTT CASSSTGTGIQPQHF few TRBJ1-5 TRBV19 TRBD1
TGTGCCAGCAGCACCGCCGCCGGGACAGCGTACGAGCAGTACTTC CASSTAAGTAYEQYF . TRBJ2-7 TRBV7-2 TRBD1
TGTGCCAGCGCTACGAGGTGGCTAGCGGGTTCCTACGAGCAGTACTTC CASATRWLAGSYEQYF . TRBJ2-7 TRBV27 TRBD2
TGCAGTGCTAGAGACACGGGGACACGGGATACGCAGTATTTT CSARDTGTRDTQYF . TRBJ2-3 TRBV20-1 .
TGTGCCACCAGCAGAGGAATGTTGGCCGCATCCCCTGAGGGCTATGGCTACACCTTC CATSRGMLAASPEGYGYTF once TRBJ1-2 TRBV15 .